This T cell receptor (beta chain) derives from a study of blood T cell repertoires in COVID-19. Study background: The origin of the acute and convalescent COVID-19 samples was the United States, Italy and Spain. In each case, the material was cDNA or gDNA derived from T cells, B-cell-depleted T cells, or PBMCs.

Authors' methods: Amplification with reference gene primers provided the estimates of nucleated cell counts. Only in-frame clones appear in the TCRdb table, and some are missing; sequencing was by immunoSEQ multiplex PCR. That table gives V, J and clone size, and the DNA gave D and trimming. The table lists approximately 17,000 clones, roughly nine tenths of them singletons, with approximately 50% in the top ten. V lost 3 bases, J lost 7 bases, and 13 bases lay in between. Per germline, CDR1 SGHTA and CDR2 FQGNSA. This CDR3 has 14 amino acids. The source of this sequence is a human donor in a cohort sampled during active COVID-19. This chain uses TRBV7-2 with TRBJ2-4; no clear D gene. The sequencing input was peripheral blood. The CDR3 coding sequence is TGTGCCAGCAGCTTGACAATGTTCGCGAACATTCAGTACTTC. The encoded protein is CASSLTMFANIQYF.